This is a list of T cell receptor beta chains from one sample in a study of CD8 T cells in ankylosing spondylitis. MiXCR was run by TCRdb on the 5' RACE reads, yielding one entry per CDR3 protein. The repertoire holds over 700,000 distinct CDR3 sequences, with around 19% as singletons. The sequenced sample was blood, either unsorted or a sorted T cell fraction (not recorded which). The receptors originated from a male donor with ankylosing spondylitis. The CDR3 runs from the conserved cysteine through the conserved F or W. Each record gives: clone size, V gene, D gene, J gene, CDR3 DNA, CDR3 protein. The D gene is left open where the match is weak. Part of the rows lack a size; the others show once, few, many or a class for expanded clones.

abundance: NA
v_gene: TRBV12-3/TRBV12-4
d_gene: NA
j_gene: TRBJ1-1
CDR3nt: TGTGCCAGCAATGAGGACAGTTACACTGAAGCTTTCTTT
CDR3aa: CASNEDSYTEAFF

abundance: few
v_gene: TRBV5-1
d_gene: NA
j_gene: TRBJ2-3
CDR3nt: TGCGCCAGCAGAAACATCGGTGCAGATACGCAGTATTTT
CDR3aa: CASRNIGADTQYF

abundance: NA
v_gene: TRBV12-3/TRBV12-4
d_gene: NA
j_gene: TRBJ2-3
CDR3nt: TGTGCCAGCAGTCCGAGGACCCCCACAGATACGCAGTATTTT
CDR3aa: CASSPRTPTDTQYF

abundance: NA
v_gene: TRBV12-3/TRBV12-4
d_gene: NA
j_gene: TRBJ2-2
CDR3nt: TGTGCCAGCAGTTTAGCGATTTTTGGGAACACCGGGGAGCTGTTTTTT
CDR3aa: CASSLAIFGNTGELFF

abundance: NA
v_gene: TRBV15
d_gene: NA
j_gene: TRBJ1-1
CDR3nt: TGTGCCACCAGCAGAGTGTTTTCGAACACTGAAGCTTTCTTT
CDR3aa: CATSRVFSNTEAFF

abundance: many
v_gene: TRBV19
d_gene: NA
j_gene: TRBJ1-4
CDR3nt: TGTGCCACCCGTCGGTCGACAACTAATGAAAAACTGTTTTTT
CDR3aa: CATRRSTTNEKLFF

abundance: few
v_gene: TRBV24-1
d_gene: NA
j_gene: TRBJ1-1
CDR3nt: TGTGCCACCAGTGATCCGGGCGGCACTGAAGCTTTCTTT
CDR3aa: CATSDPGGTEAFF

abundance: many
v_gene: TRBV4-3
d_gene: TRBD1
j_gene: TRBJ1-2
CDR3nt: TGCGCCAGCAGCCCGCAGGGGGCCGGCTATGGCTACACCTTC
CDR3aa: CASSPQGAGYGYTF

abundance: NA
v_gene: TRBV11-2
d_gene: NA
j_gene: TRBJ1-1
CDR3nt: TGTGCCAGCAGCTTAGTTGGGGGTTGGCCCCGGGTACCTCAGAACACTGAAGCTTTCTTT
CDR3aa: CASSLVGGWPRVPQNTEAFF

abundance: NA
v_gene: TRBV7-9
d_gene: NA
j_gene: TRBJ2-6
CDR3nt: TGTGCCAGCAGCCCCGTGTCTGGGGCCAACGTCCTGACTTTC
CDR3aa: CASSPVSGANVLTF

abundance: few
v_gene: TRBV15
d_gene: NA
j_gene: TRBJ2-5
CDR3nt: TGTGCCACCAGCAGAGCTGGTGTTGAAGACACCCAGTACTTC
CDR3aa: CATSRAGVEDTQYF

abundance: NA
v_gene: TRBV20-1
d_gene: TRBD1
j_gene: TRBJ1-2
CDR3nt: TGCAGTGCTCCAAGGGACAGGGTCTATGGCTACACCTTC
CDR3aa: CSAPRDRVYGYTF

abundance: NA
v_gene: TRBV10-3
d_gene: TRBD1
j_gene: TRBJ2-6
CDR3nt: TGTGCCACCGGACAGGGGCCCTCTGGGGCCAACGTCCTGACTTTC
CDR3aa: CATGQGPSGANVLTF

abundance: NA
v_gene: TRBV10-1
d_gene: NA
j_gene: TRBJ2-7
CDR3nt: TGCGCCAGCAGTGTGACGGGACACTACTACGAGCAGTACTTC
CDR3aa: CASSVTGHYYEQYF

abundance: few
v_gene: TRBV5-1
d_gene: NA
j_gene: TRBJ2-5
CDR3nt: TGCGCCAGCAGCCAGGTCCAGAGCCAAGAGACCCAGTACTTC
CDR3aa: CASSQVQSQETQYF

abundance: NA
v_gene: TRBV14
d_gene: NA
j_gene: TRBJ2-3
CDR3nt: TGTGCCAGCAGCCCACTAACAAATACGCAGTATTTT
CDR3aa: CASSPLTNTQYF

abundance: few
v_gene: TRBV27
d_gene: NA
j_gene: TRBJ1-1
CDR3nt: TGTGCCAGCTTCCCGCTCCCGATGAACACTGAAGCTTTCTTT
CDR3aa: CASFPLPMNTEAFF

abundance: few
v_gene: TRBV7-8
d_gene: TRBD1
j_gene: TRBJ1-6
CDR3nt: TGTGCCAGCAGCCAAGGACAGGGTTCACCCCTCCACTTT
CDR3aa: CASSQGQGSPLHF

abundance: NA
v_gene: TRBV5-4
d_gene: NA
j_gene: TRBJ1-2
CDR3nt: TGTGCCAGCAGCCCTACTTGGACGGGGGCCTATGGCTACACCTTC
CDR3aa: CASSPTWTGAYGYTF

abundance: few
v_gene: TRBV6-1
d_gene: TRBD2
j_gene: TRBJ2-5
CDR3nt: TGTGCCAGCGGTCGGGGGGGCGATGAGACCCAGTACTTC
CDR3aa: CASGRGGDETQYF

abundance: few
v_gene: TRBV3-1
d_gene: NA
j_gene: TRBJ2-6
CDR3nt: TGTGCCAGCAGCCAGGGGCTTGGGGCCAACGTCCTGACTTTC
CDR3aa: CASSQGLGANVLTF

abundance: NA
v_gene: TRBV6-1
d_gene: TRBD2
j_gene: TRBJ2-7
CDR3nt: TGTGCCAGCAGTGAAAGTATTAGCGGGATATCCTACGAGCAGTACTTC
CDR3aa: CASSESISGISYEQYF

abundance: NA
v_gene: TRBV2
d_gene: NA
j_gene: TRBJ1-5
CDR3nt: TGTGCCAGCAGTCCAGGACAACTCCAGCCCCAGCATTTT
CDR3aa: CASSPGQLQPQHF

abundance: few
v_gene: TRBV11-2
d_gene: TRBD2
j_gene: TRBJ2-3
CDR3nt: TGTGCCAGCAGCTCTGTAGCGGGGGGCCAGGCAGATACGCAGTATTTT
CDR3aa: CASSSVAGGQADTQYF

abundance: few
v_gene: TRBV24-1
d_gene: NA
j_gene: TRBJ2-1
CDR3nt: TGTGCCACCAGTGATTCCTACAATGAGCAGTTCTTC
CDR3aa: CATSDSYNEQFF

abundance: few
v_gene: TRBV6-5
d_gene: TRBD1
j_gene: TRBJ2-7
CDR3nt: TGTGCCAGCAGTTACTTCACTGGGACAGGGCTTTCCTACGAGCAGTACTTC
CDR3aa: CASSYFTGTGLSYEQYF

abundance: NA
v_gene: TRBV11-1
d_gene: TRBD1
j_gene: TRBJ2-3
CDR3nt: TGTGCCAGCGGCCTAGACAGGGGGTTAGCCACAGATACGCAGTATTTT
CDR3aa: CASGLDRGLATDTQYF

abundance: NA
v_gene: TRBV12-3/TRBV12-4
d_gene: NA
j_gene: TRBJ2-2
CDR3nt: TGTGCCAGCAGTTTTTCGGGCACCGGGGAGCTGTTATTT
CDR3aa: CASSFSGTGELLF

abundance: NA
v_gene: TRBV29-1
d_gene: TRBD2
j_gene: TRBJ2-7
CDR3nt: TGCAGCGCAAAGACTAGCGGCTCCTACGAGCAGTACTTC
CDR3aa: CSAKTSGSYEQYF

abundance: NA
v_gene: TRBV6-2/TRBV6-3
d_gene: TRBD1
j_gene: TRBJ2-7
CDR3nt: TGTGCCAGCAGTTACAGGGGGCAAACTAACTACGAGCAGTACTTC
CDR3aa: CASSYRGQTNYEQYF

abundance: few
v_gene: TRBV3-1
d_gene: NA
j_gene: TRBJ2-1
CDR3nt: TGTGCCAGCAGCCGAGGGTCGGCGGACAATGAGCAGTTCTTC
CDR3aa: CASSRGSADNEQFF

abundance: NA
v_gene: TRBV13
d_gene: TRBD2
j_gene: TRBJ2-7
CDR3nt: TGTGCCAGCAGCTCCGTAGCGGGACTCTACGAGCAGTACTTC
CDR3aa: CASSSVAGLYEQYF

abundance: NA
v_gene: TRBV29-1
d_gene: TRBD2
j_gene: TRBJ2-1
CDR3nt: TGCAGCGCCGGCGGGGGGGAGGGCAATGAGCAGTTCTTC
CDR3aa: CSAGGGEGNEQFF

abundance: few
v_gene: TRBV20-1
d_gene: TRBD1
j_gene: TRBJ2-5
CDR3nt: TGCAGTGCTGGTGGCAGGGGGAAAGAGACCCAGTACTTC
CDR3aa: CSAGGRGKETQYF

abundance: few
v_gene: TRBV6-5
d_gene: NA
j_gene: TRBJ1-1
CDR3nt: TGTGCCAGCAGTTACTCGCTGAGGGGCACTGAAGCTTTCTTT
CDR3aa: CASSYSLRGTEAFF

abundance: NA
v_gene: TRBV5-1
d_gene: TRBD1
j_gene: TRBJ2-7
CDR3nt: TGCGCCAGCAGCCCCTGGACAGGGGGAAGCTACGAGCAGTACTTC
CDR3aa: CASSPWTGGSYEQYF

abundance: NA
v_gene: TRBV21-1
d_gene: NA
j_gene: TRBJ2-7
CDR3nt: TGTGCCAGCAGCTCACCCAAGGAGCAGTACTTC
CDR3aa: CASSSPKEQYF

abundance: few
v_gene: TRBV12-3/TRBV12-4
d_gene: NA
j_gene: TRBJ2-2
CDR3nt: TGTGCCAGCAGTTTAGCCCGCGGCAGGGCGAGTAGTGCCGGGGAGCTGTTTTTT
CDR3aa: CASSLARGRASSAGELFF

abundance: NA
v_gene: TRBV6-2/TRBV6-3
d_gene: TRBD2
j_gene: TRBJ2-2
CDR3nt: TGTGCCAGCAGTTACCCAGCGGGAGCCGGCACCGGGGAGCTGTTTTTT
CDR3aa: CASSYPAGAGTGELFF

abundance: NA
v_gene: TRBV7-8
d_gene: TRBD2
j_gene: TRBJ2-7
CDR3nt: TGTGCCAGCAGCTCCGGGGGGAAGGGGAATGGGCACGAGCAGTACTTC
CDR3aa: CASSSGGKGNGHEQYF

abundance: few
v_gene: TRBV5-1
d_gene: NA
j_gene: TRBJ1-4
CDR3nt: TGCGCCAGCAGCCCGGGACGAGGTGTTACTAATGAAAAACTGTTTTTT
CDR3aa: CASSPGRGVTNEKLFF

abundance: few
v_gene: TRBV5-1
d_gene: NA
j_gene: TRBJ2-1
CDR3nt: TGCGCCAGCAGCGGGGCGAAAGACAGGGAGCAGTTCTTC
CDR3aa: CASSGAKDREQFF

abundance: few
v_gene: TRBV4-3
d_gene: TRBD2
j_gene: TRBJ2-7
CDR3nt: TGCGCCAGCAGCCATAGCGGGAGTCAGGACGAGCAGTACTTC
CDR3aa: CASSHSGSQDEQYF

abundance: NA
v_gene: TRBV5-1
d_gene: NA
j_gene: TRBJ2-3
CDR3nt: TGCGCCAGCAGCCCACTCACCGGGTTACCAGATACGCAGTATTTT
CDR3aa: CASSPLTGLPDTQYF

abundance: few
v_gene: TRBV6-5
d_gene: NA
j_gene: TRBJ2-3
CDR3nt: TGTGCCAGCAGTTACTCGATCCGGGACTCTTCCCTGGCAGATACGCAGTATTTT
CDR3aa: CASSYSIRDSSLADTQYF

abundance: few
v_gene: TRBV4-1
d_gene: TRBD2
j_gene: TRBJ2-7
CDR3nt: TGCGCCAGCAGCCAAGATGGGACTAGCGGAGCACTCTACGAGCAGTACTTC
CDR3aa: CASSQDGTSGALYEQYF

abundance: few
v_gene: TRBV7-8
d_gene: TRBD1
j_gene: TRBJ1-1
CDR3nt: TGTGCCAGCAGCCTCCGGCAGGGGGGGGGCACTGAAGCTTTCTTT
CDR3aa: CASSLRQGGGTEAFF

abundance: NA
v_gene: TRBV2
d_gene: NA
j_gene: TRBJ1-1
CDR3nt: TGTGCCAGCATAGTGGAGGATATGAACACTGAAGCTTTCTTT
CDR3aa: CASIVEDMNTEAFF

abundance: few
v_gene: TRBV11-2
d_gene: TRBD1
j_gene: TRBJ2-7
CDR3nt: TGTGCCAGCAGCTTACCGGGACAGGTTAACGAGCAGTACTTC
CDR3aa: CASSLPGQVNEQYF

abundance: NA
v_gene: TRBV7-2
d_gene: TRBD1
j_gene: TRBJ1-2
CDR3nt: TGTGCCAGCAGCTCCTACAGGGGGGCGATCACGGACTATGGCTACACCTTC
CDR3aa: CASSSYRGAITDYGYTF

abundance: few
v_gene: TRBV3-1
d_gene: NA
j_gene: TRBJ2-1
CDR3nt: TGTGCCAGCAGCCAAGATCCCCTAGCGACCTACAATGAGCAGTTCTTC
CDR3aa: CASSQDPLATYNEQFF